This TCR beta chain emerged from a study of beta chain features in type 1 diabetes. Sorting based on CD45RO/CCR7/CD25/CD127/CD95/CD27 separated CD4+ naive, central memory, regulatory and stem cell-like memory cells. Every isolated RNA sample was fully reverse transcribed, so sequencing captured expressed TCRB transcripts. Samples of naive, central memory and regulatory T cells yielded a mean of around 3.8 million reads. Sequenced by immunoSEQ multiplex PCR; TCRdb stores in-frame clones only, minus some. The sample carries around 430,000 clones, around 28% recorded once. Broader study findings: The study left unresolved whether HLA type influences TCRB rearrangement. Patients with Type 1 diabetes showed moderately but significantly shorter TCRB CDR3s in all four CD4+ subsets.

Note on this clone: Its target is unknown.

This clonotype originated in a young man in good health. The sequenced sample consisted of naive CD4+ T cells from blood.

This chain's CDR3 is CACGAGVNTGELFF. The CDR3 DNA follows: TGTGCCTGTGGAGCGGGAGTGAACACCGGGGAGCTGTTTTTT. The J gene is TRBJ2-2, the V gene TRBV30, with TRBD2 matching 8 bases. V trimming: 6 bases; J trimming: 1 base; junction bases outside the gene matches: 4. The CDR3 spans 14 residues. CDR1 and CDR2 from the germline V gene are GTSNPN and SVGIG (reference sequence). Using reference TRBV30 and TRBJ2-2 for the parts outside the CDR3, the full variable domain is SQTIHQWPATLVQPVGSPLSLECTVEGTSNPNLYWYRQAAGRGLQLLFYSVGIGQISSEVPQNLSASRPQDRQFILSSKKLLLSDSGFYLCACGAGVNTGELFFGEGSRLTVL.